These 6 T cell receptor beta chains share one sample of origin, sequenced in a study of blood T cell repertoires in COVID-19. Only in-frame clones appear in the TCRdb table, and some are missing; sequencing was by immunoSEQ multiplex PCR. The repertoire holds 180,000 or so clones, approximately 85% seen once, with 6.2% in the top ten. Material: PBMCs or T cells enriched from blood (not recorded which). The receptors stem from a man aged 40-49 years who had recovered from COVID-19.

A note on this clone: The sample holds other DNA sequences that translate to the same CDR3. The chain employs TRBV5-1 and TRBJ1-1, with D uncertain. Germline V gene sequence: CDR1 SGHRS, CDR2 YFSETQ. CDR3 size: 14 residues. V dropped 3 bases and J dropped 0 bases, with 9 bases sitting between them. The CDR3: CASSWTGMNTEAFF. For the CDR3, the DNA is TGCGCCAGCAGCTGGACGGGGATGAACACTGAAGCTTTCTTT.

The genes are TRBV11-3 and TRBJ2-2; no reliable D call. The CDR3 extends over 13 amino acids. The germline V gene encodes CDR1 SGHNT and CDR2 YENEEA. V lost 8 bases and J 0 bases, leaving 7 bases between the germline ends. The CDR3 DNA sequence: TGTGCCAGCGCGTCCGCGAACACCGGGGAGCTGTTTTTT. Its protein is CASASANTGELFF.

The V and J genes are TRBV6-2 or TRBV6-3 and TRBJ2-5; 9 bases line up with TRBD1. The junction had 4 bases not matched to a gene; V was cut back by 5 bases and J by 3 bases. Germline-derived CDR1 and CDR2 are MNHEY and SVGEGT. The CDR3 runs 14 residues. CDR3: CASSRTGAKETQYF. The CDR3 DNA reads TGTGCCAGCAGTCGGACAGGGGCCAAAGAGACCCAGTACTTC.

CDR3 DNA sequence: TGCGCCAGCAGCTTACCATCACAGGGCTCTGGGGCCAACGTCCTGACTTTC. It specifies CASSLPSQGSGANVLTF. The chain employs TRBV5-1 and TRBJ2-6; TRBD1 is a possible D gene (6 bases). The V gene's germline CDR1 is SGHRS and CDR2 YFSETQ. CDR3 length: 17 residues. Deletions cut 2 bases from V and 0 bases from J, with 12 bases between.

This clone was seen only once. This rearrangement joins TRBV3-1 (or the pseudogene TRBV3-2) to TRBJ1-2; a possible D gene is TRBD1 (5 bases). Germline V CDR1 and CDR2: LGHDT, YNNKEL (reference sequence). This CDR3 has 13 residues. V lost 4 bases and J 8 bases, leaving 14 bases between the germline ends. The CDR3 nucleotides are TGTGCCAGCAGCCGGGTAGGGGTAGGGGGCTACACCTTC. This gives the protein CASSRVGVGGYTF.

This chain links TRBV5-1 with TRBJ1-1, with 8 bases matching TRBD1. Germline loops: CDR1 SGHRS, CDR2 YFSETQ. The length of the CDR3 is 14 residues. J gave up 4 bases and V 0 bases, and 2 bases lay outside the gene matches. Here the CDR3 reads CASSLDRGSTEAFF. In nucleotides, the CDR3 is TGCGCCAGCAGCTTGGACAGGGGGTCCACTGAAGCTTTCTTT.